This is a list of T cell receptor beta chains from one sample in a study of T cell changes during pregnancy in multiple sclerosis. Sequencing was performed with immunoSEQ multiplex PCR; in TCRdb, only in-frame clones are kept and a portion is missing. The table lists 80,000 to 95,000 clones, 90% to 95% of them singletons. Sequencing was performed on peripheral blood, taken in the second trimester of pregnancy. These receptors were taken from a female donor with multiple sclerosis, enrolled in a pregnancy study. The CDR3 runs from the conserved cysteine through the conserved F or W. The D gene is left open where the match is weak. The size field is filled for only some rows; it gives once, few, many or a size class.

V	J	D	size	DNA	CDR3
TRBV4-1	TRBJ2-7	TRBD1	-	TGCGCCAGCAGTCCCTCACCCGACAGGGAAGCCTACGAGCAGTACTTC	CASSPSPDREAYEQYF
TRBV5-4	TRBJ2-5	-	-	TGTGCCAGCAGCCCCGGGACTTTGTCCCAAGAGACCCAGTACTTC	CASSPGTLSQETQYF
TRBV28	TRBJ1-1	TRBD1	-	TGTGCCAGCAGTTTACCCGGACAGGGGGACACTGAAGCTTTCTTT	CASSLPGQGDTEAFF
TRBV5-1	TRBJ2-1	TRBD2	once	TGCGCCACCCAACGAGTAGCGGGAGGGCAGTGGGAGCAGTTCTTC	CATQRVAGGQWEQFF
TRBV4-3	TRBJ1-2	-	-	TGCGCCAGCAGCCCCCGGGTAGGTTCGAACTATGGCTACACCTTC	CASSPRVGSNYGYTF
TRBV9	TRBJ2-7	TRBD2	-	TGTGCCAGCAGCGGGGGGGGACTAGCGGGGACCTACGAGCAGTACTTC	CASSGGGLAGTYEQYF
TRBV28	TRBJ2-7	-	-	TGTGCCAGCAGTTTCGGCCTAGCACTCTCCTACGAGCAGTACTTC	CASSFGLALSYEQYF
TRBV11-2	TRBJ2-3	-	-	TGTGCCAGCAGCTTAGGAAGGGGAGGCAGGGGCACAGATACGCAGTATTTT	CASSLGRGGRGTDTQYF
TRBV6-4	TRBJ2-5	TRBD2	once	TGTGCCAGCAGTGAACTAGCGGGAGGGCAAGAGACCCAGTACTTC	CASSELAGGQETQYF
TRBV30	TRBJ2-7	-	-	TGTGCCTGGAGTGGGTGGGGTGGGGGGAGTGCCCCCTACGAGCAGTACTTC	CAWSGWGGGSAPYEQYF
TRBV2	TRBJ2-7	-	-	TGTGCCAGCAGACAGGACCATTATTCCTACGAGCAGTACTTC	CASRQDHYSYEQYF
TRBV6-5	TRBJ2-2	-	-	TGTGCCAGCAGTGAGACAACCGGGGAGCTGTTTTTT	CASSETTGELFF
TRBV7-6	TRBJ2-2	-	-	TGTGCCAGCAGCCTATACAGGGCGAACACCGGGGAGCTGTTTTTT	CASSLYRANTGELFF
TRBV19	TRBJ2-5	TRBD1	-	TGTGCCAGTAGTCTGGCCAGGGGGTACCAAGAGACCCAGTACTTC	CASSLARGYQETQYF
TRBV27	TRBJ2-5	TRBD1	-	TGTGCCAGCAGTCCGATAGACAGGGTCCAAGAGACCCAGTACTTC	CASSPIDRVQETQYF
TRBV9	TRBJ2-7	-	-	TGTGCCAGCAGCCCCCGAGCGGGTTCCTACGAGCAGTACTTC	CASSPRAGSYEQYF
TRBV14	TRBJ2-5	TRBD2	-	TGTGCCAGCAGCCTGTGGACTAGCGGGCCCCAAGAGACCCAGTACTTC	CASSLWTSGPQETQYF
TRBV5-6	TRBJ2-7	TRBD1	-	TGTGCCAGCAGCTTCGCGACGACAGGGGCCAGGACGGGCGAGCAGTACTTC	CASSFATTGARTGEQYF
TRBV19	TRBJ2-1	-	-	TGTGCCAGTAGTTCCGGGAGCGCCTACAATGAGCAGTTCTTC	CASSSGSAYNEQFF
TRBV7-2	TRBJ1-3	-	once	TGTGCCAGCAGCTTAGTGGGTGGCCCCGGAGGGGGAAACACCATATATTTT	CASSLVGGPGGGNTIYF
TRBV2	TRBJ1-5	-	-	TGTGCCAGCAGTCCGGGACACAATCAGCCCCAGCATTTT	CASSPGHNQPQHF
TRBV5-8	TRBJ2-1	-	-	TGTGCCAGCAGCTTGAGTCTGCAGGGCCTAAACAATGAGCAGTTCTTC	CASSLSLQGLNNEQFF
TRBV27	TRBJ1-5	TRBD1	-	TGTGCCAGCAGTTCAACAGGGGCCAATCAGCCCCAGCATTTT	CASSSTGANQPQHF
TRBV6-1	TRBJ1-5	-	-	TGTGCCAGCAGTGAGCACAGCCCCAGGCCCCAGCATTTT	CASSEHSPRPQHF
TRBV4-3	TRBJ2-7	TRBD2	-	TGCGCCAGCAGCCAAGATGGAGGGACTAGCGTTTACGAGCAGTACTTC	CASSQDGGTSVYEQYF
TRBV5-1	TRBJ2-1	-	once	TGCGCCAGCAGCTTTGGAGACAATGAGCAGTTCTTC	CASSFGDNEQFF
TRBV27	TRBJ1-1	TRBD1	-	TGTGCCAGCAGTAAAAAGCCCGGACAGGGGAACACTGAAGCTTTCTTT	CASSKKPGQGNTEAFF
TRBV30	TRBJ1-2	-	-	TGTGCCTGGAGCGAGCAGGGCCCTCCCAACTATGGCTACACCTTC	CAWSEQGPPNYGYTF
TRBV25-1	TRBJ2-3	-	-	TGTGCCAGCAGTGAATATATTCCACTAGCCCGCACAGATACGCAGTATTTT	CASSEYIPLARTDTQYF
TRBV10-1	TRBJ1-5	-	-	TGCGCCAGCAGTGGGGCCTCCAATCAGCCCCAGCATTTT	CASSGASNQPQHF
TRBV7-2	TRBJ1-5	TRBD1	-	TGTGCCAGCAGCTTAGGGGGACAGGGGGCTCGGAATCAGCCCCAGCATTTT	CASSLGGQGARNQPQHF
TRBV20-1	TRBJ1-1	-	-	TGCAGTGCTAGGGGGAGTGAAGCTTTCTTT	CSARGSEAFF
TRBV5-1	TRBJ1-1	-	-	TGCGCCAGCAGCTATTTCGGGAGGGACACTGAAGCTTTCTTT	CASSYFGRDTEAFF
TRBV5-1	TRBJ2-3	TRBD1	once	TGCGCCAGCAGCTTGCTGACAGGGGATGGTGTTACGCAGTATTTT	CASSLLTGDGVTQYF
TRBV6-1	TRBJ2-7	-	-	TGTGCCAGCAGTGCAACCGGGACAAACTACGAGCAGTACTTC	CASSATGTNYEQYF
TRBV11-2	TRBJ2-5	-	-	TGTGCCAGCAGCCCCACAGGCCCCCAAGAGACCCAGTACTTC	CASSPTGPQETQYF
TRBV5-6	TRBJ1-1	-	-	TGTGCCAGCAGCTTGAATCGGAGGGCGGCGTACACTGAAGCTTTCTTT	CASSLNRRAAYTEAFF
TRBV27	TRBJ1-1	-	-	TGTGCCAGCAGTTTTCCGGCAGGGGAAGCTTTCTTT	CASSFPAGEAFF
TRBV6-1	TRBJ2-7	-	once	TGTGCCAGCAGCCGGACAGTTTTGGCCTTC	CASSRTVLAF
TRBV14	TRBJ2-7	-	-	TGTGCCAGCAGCCAAGTCCGCGGGGCCTACGAGCAGTACTTC	CASSQVRGAYEQYF
TRBV6-1	TRBJ2-7	TRBD1	-	TGTGCCAGCAGGTTACAGGGGTCAGGCTACGAGCAGTACTTC	CASRLQGSGYEQYF
TRBV5-6	TRBJ1-1	TRBD1	-	TGTGCCAGCAGCTCGACAGGGGTTACTGAAGCTTTCTTT	CASSSTGVTEAFF
TRBV7-9	TRBJ2-3	TRBD2	-	TGTGCCAGCAGCTTACGGGGGGAGGGGCCAGATACGCAGTATTTT	CASSLRGEGPDTQYF
TRBV13	TRBJ2-6	-	-	TGTGCCAGCAGCCCCCGGGGTAAAGGGGCCAACGTCCTGACTTTC	CASSPRGKGANVLTF
TRBV4-1	TRBJ1-1	-	-	TGCGCCAGCAGCCATGCAAGGGGTTCGAACACTGAAGCTTTCTTT	CASSHARGSNTEAFF
TRBV6-5	TRBJ1-1	-	once	TGTGCCAGCAGTTACTCACCGGGCACTGAAGCTTTCTTT	CASSYSPGTEAFF
TRBV27	TRBJ2-1	-	-	TGTGCCAGCAGTTCTAGCAGGATGGAATATGAGCAGTTCTTC	CASSSSRMEYEQFF
TRBV10-2	TRBJ2-1	TRBD2	-	TGCGCCAGCAGTGAGCTTAGCGGGAGTAATAATGAGCAGTTCTTC	CASSELSGSNNEQFF
TRBV9	TRBJ2-1	TRBD2	-	TGTGCCAGCAGCGTAGCCCCCAAAAGCGGGAGCAGCTACAATGAGCAGTTCTTC	CASSVAPKSGSSYNEQFF
TRBV5-8	TRBJ1-1	-	-	TGTGCCAGCAGCTCATACAGTCTCCGGAACACTGAAGCTTTCTTT	CASSSYSLRNTEAFF
TRBV7-6	TRBJ2-3	-	-	TGTGCCAGCAGCTTAGAGCCCGGCACAGATACGCAGTATTTT	CASSLEPGTDTQYF
TRBV29-1	TRBJ2-7	TRBD2	-	TGCAGCGTTGAATCGGGGAGGGTGGGCGAGCAGTACTTC	CSVESGRVGEQYF
TRBV27	TRBJ2-7	TRBD2	-	TGTGCCAGCAGTTTATGGTTAGCGGGGCCCTACGAGCAGTACTTC	CASSLWLAGPYEQYF
TRBV4-1	TRBJ2-1	TRBD2	-	TGCGCCAGCAGCCAAGAAGGGACTAGTTCCTACAATGAGCAGTTCTTC	CASSQEGTSSYNEQFF
TRBV11-2	TRBJ1-1	TRBD1	-	TGTGCCAGCAGCGCCCGGGACAGGGGGCGCCTCACTGAAGCTTTCTTT	CASSARDRGRLTEAFF
TRBV7-9	TRBJ2-7	-	-	TGTGCCAGCAGCTCCCCTGGGGGCTGGAGCTCCTACGAGCAGTACTTC	CASSSPGGWSSYEQYF